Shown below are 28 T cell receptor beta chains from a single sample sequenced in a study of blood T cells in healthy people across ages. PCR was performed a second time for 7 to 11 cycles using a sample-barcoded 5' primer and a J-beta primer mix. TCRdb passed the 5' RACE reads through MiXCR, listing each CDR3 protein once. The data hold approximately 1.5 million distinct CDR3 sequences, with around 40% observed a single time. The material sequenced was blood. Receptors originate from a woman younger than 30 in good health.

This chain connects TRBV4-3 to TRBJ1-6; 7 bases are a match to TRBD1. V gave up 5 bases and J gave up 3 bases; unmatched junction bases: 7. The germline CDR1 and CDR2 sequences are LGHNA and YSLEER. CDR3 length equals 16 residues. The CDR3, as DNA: TGCGCCAGCAGCGCCGAGGACAGGCTCTATAATTCACCCCTCCACTTT. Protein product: CASSAEDRLYNSPLHF.

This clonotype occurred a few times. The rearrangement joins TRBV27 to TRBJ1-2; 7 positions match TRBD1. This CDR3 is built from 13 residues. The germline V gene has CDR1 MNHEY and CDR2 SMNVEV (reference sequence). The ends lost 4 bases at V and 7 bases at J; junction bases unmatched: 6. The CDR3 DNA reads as TGTGCCAGCAGTTCACCGGGACAGAGTGGCTACACCTTC. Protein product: CASSSPGQSGYTF.

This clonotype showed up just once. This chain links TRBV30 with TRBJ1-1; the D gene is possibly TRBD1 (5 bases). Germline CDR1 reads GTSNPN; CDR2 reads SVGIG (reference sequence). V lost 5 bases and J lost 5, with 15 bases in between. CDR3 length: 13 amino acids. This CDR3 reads CAWGVGELTEAFF. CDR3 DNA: TGTGCCTGGGGGGTAGGGGAGTTAACTGAAGCTTTCTTT.

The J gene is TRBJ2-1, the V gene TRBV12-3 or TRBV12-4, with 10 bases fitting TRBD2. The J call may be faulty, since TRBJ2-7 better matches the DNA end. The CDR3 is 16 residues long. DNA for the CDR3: TGTGCCAGCACCCCCCCCGGACTAGCGGTTTACAATGAGCAGTACTTC. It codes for CASTPPGLAVYNEQYF.

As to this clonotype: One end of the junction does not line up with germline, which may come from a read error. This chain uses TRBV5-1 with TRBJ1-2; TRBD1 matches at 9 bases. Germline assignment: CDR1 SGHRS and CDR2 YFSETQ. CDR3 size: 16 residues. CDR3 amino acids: CARSLKFGDRDRGYTF. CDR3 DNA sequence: TGCGCCAGAAGCTTGAAGTTCGGGGACAGGGATCGTGGCTACACCTTC.

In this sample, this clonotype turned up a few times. The CDR3 bases are TGCGCCAGCAGCCTCCGAGGGGCCAGTAGGGCCCAAGGGTACACCTTC. As protein: CASSLRGASRAQGYTF. The genes are TRBV4-3 and TRBJ1-2; D perhaps matches TRBD1 (5 bases). This CDR3 is built from 16 residues. V was clipped by 4 bases and J by 11 bases, with 26 bases between them. The V gene's germline CDR1 is LGHNA and CDR2 YSLEER.

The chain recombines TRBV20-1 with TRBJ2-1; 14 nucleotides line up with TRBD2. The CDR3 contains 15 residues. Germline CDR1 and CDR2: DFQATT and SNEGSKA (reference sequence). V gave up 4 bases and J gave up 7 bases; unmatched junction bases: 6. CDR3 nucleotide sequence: TGCAGTGCTACCGACCGACTAGCGGGAGGGAATGAGCAGTTCTTC. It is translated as CSATDRLAGGNEQFF.

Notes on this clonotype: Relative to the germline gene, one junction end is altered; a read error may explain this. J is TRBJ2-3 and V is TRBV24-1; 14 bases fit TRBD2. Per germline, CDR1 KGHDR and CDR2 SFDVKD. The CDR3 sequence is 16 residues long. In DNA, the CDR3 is TGTACCACCAACGGGACTAGCGGGGGCCGCACAGATACGCAGTATTTT. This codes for CTTNGTSGGRTDTQYF.

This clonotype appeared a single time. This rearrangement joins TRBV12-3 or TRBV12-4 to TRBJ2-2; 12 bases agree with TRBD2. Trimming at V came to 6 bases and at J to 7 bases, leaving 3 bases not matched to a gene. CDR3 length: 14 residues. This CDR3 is CASRTSGRGGELFF. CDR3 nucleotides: TGTGCCAGCAGGACTAGCGGGAGAGGCGGGGAGCTGTTTTTT.

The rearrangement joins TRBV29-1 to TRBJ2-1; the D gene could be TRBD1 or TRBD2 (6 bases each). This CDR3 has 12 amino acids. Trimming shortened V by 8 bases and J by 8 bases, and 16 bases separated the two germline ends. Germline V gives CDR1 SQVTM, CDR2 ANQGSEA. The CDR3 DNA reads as TGCAGCATAGGGGGACTGGGGGATGAGCAGTTCTTC. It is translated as CSIGGLGDEQFF.

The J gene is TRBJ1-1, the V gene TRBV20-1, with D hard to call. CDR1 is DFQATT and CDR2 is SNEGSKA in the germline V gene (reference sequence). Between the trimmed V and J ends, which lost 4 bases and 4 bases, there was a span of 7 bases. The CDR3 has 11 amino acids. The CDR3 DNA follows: TGCAGTGCTACACAGTCCACTGAAGCTTTCTTT. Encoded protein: CSATQSTEAFF.

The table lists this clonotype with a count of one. The chain's CDR3 is CASSFSSGSDTQYF. The CDR3, as DNA: TGTGCCAGCAGTTTTTCAAGCGGGAGTGATACGCAGTATTTT. The J gene is TRBJ2-3, the V gene TRBV27; 8 bases map to TRBD2. The CDR3 totals 14 residues. CDR1 is MNHEY and CDR2 is SMNVEV in the germline V gene (reference sequence). V lost 3 bases and J lost 6; bases outside the gene matches: 5.

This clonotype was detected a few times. The CDR3 sequence is CSARDLGKGGNTEAFF. The DNA of the CDR3 is TGCAGTGCTAGAGATCTGGGTAAGGGGGGGAACACTGAAGCTTTCTTT. This chain connects TRBV20-1 to TRBJ1-1; tentatively, D is TRBD1 (6 bases). This CDR3 is built from 16 residues. Trimming stripped 0 bases from V and 1 base from J, with 15 bases between. From germline, CDR1 is DFQATT and CDR2 SNEGSKA (reference sequence).

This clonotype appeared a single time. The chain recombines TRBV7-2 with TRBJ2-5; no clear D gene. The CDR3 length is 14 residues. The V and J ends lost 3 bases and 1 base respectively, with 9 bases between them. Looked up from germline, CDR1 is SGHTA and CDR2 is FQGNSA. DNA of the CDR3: TGTGCCAGCAGCTTCCGCAAGGGCCAAGAGACCCAGTACTTC. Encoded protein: CASSFRKGQETQYF.

CDR3 amino acids: CASRLGGPYEQYF. In DNA form, the CDR3 reads TGCGCCAGCCGGTTAGGGGGCCCCTACGAGCAGTACTTC. The chain is built from TRBV10-2 and TRBJ2-7; 7 bases line up with TRBD1. With V trimmed by 8 bases and J by 2 bases, 6 bases remained unmatched. This CDR3 region has 13 residues. Germline CDR1 and CDR2: WSHSY and SAAADI.

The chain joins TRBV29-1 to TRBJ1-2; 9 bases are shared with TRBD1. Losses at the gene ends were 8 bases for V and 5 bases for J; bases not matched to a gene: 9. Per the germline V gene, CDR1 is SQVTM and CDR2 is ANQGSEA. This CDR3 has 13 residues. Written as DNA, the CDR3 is TGCAGCTCGATGACAGGGGGAGGATATGGCTACACCTTC. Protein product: CSSMTGGGYGYTF.

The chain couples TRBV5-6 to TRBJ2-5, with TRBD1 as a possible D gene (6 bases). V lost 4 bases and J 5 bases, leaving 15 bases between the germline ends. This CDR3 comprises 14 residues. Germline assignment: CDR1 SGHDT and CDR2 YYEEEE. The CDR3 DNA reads TGTGCCAGCAGCGCTATCAGGGGAGAGGAGACCCAGTACTTC. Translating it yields CASSAIRGEETQYF.

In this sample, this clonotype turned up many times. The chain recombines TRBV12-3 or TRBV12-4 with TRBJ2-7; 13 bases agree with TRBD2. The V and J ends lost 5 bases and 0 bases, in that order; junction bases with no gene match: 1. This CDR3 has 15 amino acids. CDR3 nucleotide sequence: TGTGCCAGCAGTCGGACTAGCGGGAGCTCCTACGAGCAGTACTTC. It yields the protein CASSRTSGSSYEQYF.

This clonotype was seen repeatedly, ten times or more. CDR3 protein: CASSGLRDSGANVLTF. The DNA for the CDR3 is TGTGCCAGCAGTGGGCTTCGGGACTCTGGGGCCAACGTCCTGACTTTC. The chain uses TRBV25-1 and TRBJ2-6; D possibly corresponds to TRBD2 (5 bases). Germline V gene sequence: CDR1 MGHDK, CDR2 SYGVNS. Trimming left V 4 bases short and J 0 bases short, with 10 bases between. This CDR3 comprises 16 residues.

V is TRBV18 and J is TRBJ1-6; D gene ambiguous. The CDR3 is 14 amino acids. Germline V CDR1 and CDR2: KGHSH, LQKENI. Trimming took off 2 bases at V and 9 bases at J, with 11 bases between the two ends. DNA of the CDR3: TGTGCCAGCTCACCAAGAATCGGGATTTCACCCCTCCACTTT. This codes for CASSPRIGISPLHF.

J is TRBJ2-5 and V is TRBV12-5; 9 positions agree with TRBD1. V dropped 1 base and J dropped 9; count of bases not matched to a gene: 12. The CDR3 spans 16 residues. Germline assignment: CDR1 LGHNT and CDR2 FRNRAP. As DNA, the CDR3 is TGTGCTAGTGGTTTGGAACCTATACAGGGGGCAGCGTCCCAGTACTTC. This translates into CASGLEPIQGAASQYF. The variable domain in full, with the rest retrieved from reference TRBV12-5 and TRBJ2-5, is DARVTQTPRHKVTEMGQEVTMRCQPILGHNTVFWYRQTMMQGLELLAYFRNRAPLDDSGMPKDRFSAEMPDATLATLKIQPSEPRDSAVYFCASGLEPIQGAASQYFGPGTRLLVL.

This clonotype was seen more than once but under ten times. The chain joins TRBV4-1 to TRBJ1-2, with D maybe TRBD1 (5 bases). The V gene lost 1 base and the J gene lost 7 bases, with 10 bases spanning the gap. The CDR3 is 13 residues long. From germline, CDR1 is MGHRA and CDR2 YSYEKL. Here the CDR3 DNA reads TGCGCCAGCAGCCAAGCTCAGGGTTTTGGCTACACCTTC. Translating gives CASSQAQGFGYTF.

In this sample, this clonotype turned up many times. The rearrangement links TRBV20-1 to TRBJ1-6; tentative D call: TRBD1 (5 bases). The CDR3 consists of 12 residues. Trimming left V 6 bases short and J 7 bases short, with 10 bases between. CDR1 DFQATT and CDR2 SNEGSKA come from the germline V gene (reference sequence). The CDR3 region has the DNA TGCAGTGCCCTATGGGGGAATTCACCCCTCCACTTT. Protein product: CSALWGNSPLHF.

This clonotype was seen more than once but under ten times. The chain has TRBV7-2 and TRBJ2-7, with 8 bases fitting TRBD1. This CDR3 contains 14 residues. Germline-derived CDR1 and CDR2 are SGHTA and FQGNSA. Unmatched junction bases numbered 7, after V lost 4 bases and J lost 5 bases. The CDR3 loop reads CASSSRQGWDEQYF. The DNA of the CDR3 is TGTGCCAGCAGCTCCCGACAGGGGTGGGACGAGCAGTACTTC.

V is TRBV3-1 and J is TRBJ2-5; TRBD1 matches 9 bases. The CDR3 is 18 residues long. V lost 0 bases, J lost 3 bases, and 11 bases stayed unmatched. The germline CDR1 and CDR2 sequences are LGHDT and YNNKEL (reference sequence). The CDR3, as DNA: TGTGCCAGCAGCCAAGAATTCCCAACAGGGGGCGGGAAAGAGACCCAGTACTTC. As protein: CASSQEFPTGGGKETQYF.

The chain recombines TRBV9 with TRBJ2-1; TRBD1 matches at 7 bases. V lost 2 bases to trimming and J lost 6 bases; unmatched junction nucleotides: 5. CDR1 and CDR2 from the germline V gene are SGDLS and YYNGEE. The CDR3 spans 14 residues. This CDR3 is CASSVRDSSNEQFF. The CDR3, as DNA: TGTGCCAGCAGCGTCCGGGACAGCAGCAATGAGCAGTTCTTC.

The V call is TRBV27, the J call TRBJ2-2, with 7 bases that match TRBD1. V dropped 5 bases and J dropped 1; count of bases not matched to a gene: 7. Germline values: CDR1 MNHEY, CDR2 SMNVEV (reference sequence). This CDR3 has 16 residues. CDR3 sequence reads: CASSIHRGRNTGELFF. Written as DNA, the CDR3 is TGTGCCAGCAGTATCCACAGGGGAAGGAACACCGGGGAGCTGTTTTTT.

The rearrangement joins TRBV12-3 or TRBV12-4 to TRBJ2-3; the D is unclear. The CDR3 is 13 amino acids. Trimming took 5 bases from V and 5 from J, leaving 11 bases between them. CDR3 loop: CASSPVGLDTQYF. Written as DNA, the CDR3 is TGTGCCAGCAGTCCGGTGGGGTTAGATACGCAGTATTTT.